The clone carrying this T cell receptor (beta chain) was counted a few times. Its antigen is as yet unknown. This record comes from a study of T-cell memory formation after mild COVID-19. The wider study: Clustering of TCRs was largely donor specific. Whole-study results and caveats: Within pre-infection memory, some responding clones were found, suggesting cross-reactive memory joined.

TCRalpha and TCRbeta libraries used 5'RACE with constant-segment primers and UMIs. TCRdb redid the calling of the 5' RACE reads with MiXCR, one entry per CDR3 protein. The sample has about 270,000 distinct CDR3 sequences; around 16% are singletons. CDR1 is SGHTA, CDR2 FQGNSA, per germline. V was cut by 7 bases and J by 6 bases, with 16 bases left in between. The CDR3 length is 14 residues. The gene calls are TRBV7-2 and TRBJ2-4, with a tentative D call TRBD1 (6 bases). The TCR was taken from a man younger than 35 who had mild COVID-19 (a few samples of this study predate the infection). Cell type and time point are not known. What was sequenced was PBMCs or a T cell subset sorted from them (not recorded which). CDR3 in amino acids: CASTDTGIGNIQYF. CDR3 in DNA: TGTGCCAGCACCGATACAGGGATAGGAAACATTCAGTACTTC.